The sequence of this T cell receptor beta chain was determined in a study of blood T cells in healthy people across ages. Regarding the study as a whole: Diversity of TCR beta per million T cells declined in a roughly linear way with age.

The V and J ends lost 6 bases and 1 base respectively, with 16 bases between them. The CDR3 totals 16 residues. The germline V gene encodes CDR1 SGHKS and CDR2 YYEKEE (reference sequence). Using a J-beta primer mix together with a sample-barcoded 5' primer, a second PCR was run for about 6 to 12 cycles. TCRdb re-derived calls from the 5' RACE reads in MiXCR, one entry per CDR3 protein. The repertoire consists of 550,000 to 600,000 distinct CDR3 sequences, with 27% occurring once and the leading ten covering under 20%. A remark on this clonotype: Antigen: not known.

The sequence came from a woman between 65 and 79 years old in good health. The sequenced sample consisted of blood. This sequence joins TRBV5-5 and TRBJ2-2; D is perhaps TRBD2 (6 bases). The CDR3 DNA follows: TGTGCCAGCATCCCCAGGGACGGGGGGAACACCGGGGAGCTGTTTTTT. This gives the protein CASIPRDGGNTGELFF.